These T cell receptor beta chains were read from a single sample in a study of T-cell memory formation after mild COVID-19. Using its own MiXCR run on the 5' RACE reads, TCRdb lists one record per CDR3 protein. The sample yields roughly 170,000 distinct CDR3 sequences, less than 20% seen once. Sequencing input: PBMCs or a T cell subset sorted from them (not recorded which). The receptors derive from a man aged 18 to 30 who had mild COVID-19 (a few samples of this study predate the infection). Cell type and time point are not known. Each CDR3 is given with its conserved first and last residue. D genes are given only for firm matches. Clone size is given for some rows only: seen once, a few or many times, or a class if the clone is expanded.

j_call: TRBJ1-3; v_call: TRBV11-2; clone_size: -; d_call: -; cdr3_nt: TGTGCCAGCAGCTCCCACCCTTCTCCTGGAAACACCATATATTTT; cdr3_aa: CASSSHPSPGNTIYF
j_call: TRBJ2-3; v_call: TRBV27; clone_size: many; d_call: -; cdr3_nt: TGTGCCAGCAGTTTAAGGACTCCTGACACAGATACGCAGTATTTT; cdr3_aa: CASSLRTPDTDTQYF
j_call: TRBJ2-2; v_call: TRBV6-1; clone_size: many; d_call: -; cdr3_nt: TGTGCCAGCAGTGAACCAAACACCGGGGAGCTGTTTTTT; cdr3_aa: CASSEPNTGELFF
j_call: TRBJ1-4; v_call: TRBV7-2; clone_size: few; d_call: -; cdr3_nt: TGTGCCAGCAGCCAACAGGGTACCACTAATGAAAAACTGTTTTTT; cdr3_aa: CASSQQGTTNEKLFF
j_call: TRBJ2-6; v_call: TRBV4-2; clone_size: -; d_call: -; cdr3_nt: TGTGCCAGCAGCCAAGAGGAGAGGGGCCCTGAACTATCTGGGGCCAACGTCCTGACTTTC; cdr3_aa: CASSQEERGPELSGANVLTF
j_call: TRBJ1-2; v_call: TRBV4-3; clone_size: few; d_call: TRBD1; cdr3_nt: TGCGCCAGCAGCCAAGAGACAGGGGGGGTCTATGGCTACACCTTC; cdr3_aa: CASSQETGGVYGYTF
j_call: TRBJ2-2; v_call: TRBV7-7; clone_size: few; d_call: -; cdr3_nt: TGTGCCAGCAGCCCGAACCTCTGGGGCGCCGGGGAGCTGTTTTTT; cdr3_aa: CASSPNLWGAGELFF
j_call: TRBJ2-5; v_call: TRBV15; clone_size: -; d_call: TRBD1; cdr3_nt: TGTGCCACCAGCAGACTGGGAGGACAGGGAGACTTC; cdr3_aa: CATSRLGGQGDF
j_call: TRBJ2-7; v_call: TRBV7-9; clone_size: few; d_call: -; cdr3_nt: TGTGCCAGCAGCTGGGGGGCCTACGAGCAGTACTTC; cdr3_aa: CASSWGAYEQYF
j_call: TRBJ2-7; v_call: TRBV29-1; clone_size: few; d_call: -; cdr3_nt: TGCAGGGCCGAGGACGGTTACGAGCAGTACTTC; cdr3_aa: CRAEDGYEQYF
j_call: TRBJ2-7; v_call: TRBV6-5; clone_size: few; d_call: -; cdr3_nt: TGTGCCTCCAAGGGTAACCTAGGCTACGAGCAGTACTTC; cdr3_aa: CASKGNLGYEQYF
j_call: TRBJ1-1; v_call: TRBV11-2; clone_size: -; d_call: -; cdr3_nt: TGTGCCAGCAGCTTAAGGCGGATCGCGAACACTGAAGCTTTCTTT; cdr3_aa: CASSLRRIANTEAFF
j_call: TRBJ2-4; v_call: TRBV20-1; clone_size: few; d_call: -; cdr3_nt: TGCAGTGCCGTGTGGCAGGCAAAAAACATTCAGTACTTC; cdr3_aa: CSAVWQAKNIQYF